The 12 T cell receptor beta chains in this list originate from one sample, sequenced in a study of Tregs in tolerant kidney transplant recipients. Measured with immunoSEQ multiplex PCR; TCRdb has only the in-frame clones, and not every one. Seen in this sample are approximately 13,000 clones; the ten most common clones hold 25% to 30%. Recipients received nonmyeloablative bone marrow transplants from related graft donors, with transient mixed chimerism. This specimen consisted of CD8+ T cells from blood (PBMCs), obtained 6 months after the transplant. These receptors came from a human patient who received a combined kidney and bone marrow transplant. The graft donor may have given rise to some T cells.

About this clone: The read is 3 residues too short to cover the CDR3 end, so that end is filled in from the germline J gene. The V gene is TRBV7-8, the J gene TRBJ1-2, with 7 bases fitting TRBD1. The germline V gene has CDR1 SGHVS and CDR2 FQNEAQ. The CDR3 has 14 amino acids. CDR3 region: CASSLGQGGSDYTF. CDR3 bases read: TGTGCCAGCAGCTTAGGACAGGGTGGGTCCGAC.

Regarding this clone: The junction differs from germline at one of its ends, possibly a read error. The read falls 3 residues short of the CDR3 end, and the missing part is taken from the germline J gene. Additional DNA sequences in this sample encode the identical CDR3. The genes are TRBV7-8 and TRBJ2-7, with TRBD1 as a possible D gene (6 bases). The germline V gene has CDR1 SGHVS and CDR2 FQNEAQ. The CDR3 totals 13 residues. The CDR3 protein is CATTVGQDYEQYF. CDR3 DNA, as far as it was read: TGCGCCACCACAGTGGGACAAGACTACGAG.

With respect to this clone: One end of the junction is discordant with germline, which a read error may explain. Read sequence stops 3 residues before the CDR3 end, and the germline J gene provides the missing end. The chain is built from TRBV14 and TRBJ2-7, with D maybe TRBD1 (6 bases). The CDR3 is 16 amino acids. Germline V gene data show CDR1 as SGHDN and CDR2 as FVKESK. CDR3 amino acids: CANSHPSGRGSYEQYF. The CDR3 bases that were read are TGTGCCAACAGCCACCCCAGCGGCAGGGGCTCCTACGAG. The full variable domain, completed using reference TRBV14 and TRBJ2-7, is EAGVTQFPSHSVIEKGQTVTLRCDPISGHDNLYWYRRVMGKEIKFLLHFVKESKQDESGMPNNRFLAERTGGTYSTLKVQPAELEDSGVYFCANSHPSGRGSYEQYFGPGTRLTVT.

Turning to this clone: The read ends 3 residues early relative to the CDR3; the germline J gene fills the gap. V usage is TRBV4-1 and J usage is TRBJ2-3; the match to TRBD1 covers 10 bases. CDR3 length: 16 residues. The germline V gene encodes CDR1 MGHRA and CDR2 YSYEKL. V lost 0 bases, J lost 1 base, and 1 base stayed unmatched. The part of the CDR3 DNA that was read is TGCGCCAGCAGCCAAGAAGGGACAGGGGGCACAGATACG. It encodes CASSQEGTGGTDT. The CDR3 in full is CASSQEGTGGTDTQYF.

As to this clone: The observed sequence ends 3 residues before the CDR3 terminus, with the missing tail filled in from the germline J gene. The V and J genes are TRBV7-8 and TRBJ2-2, with TRBD1 matching over 7 bases. Germline V lookup: CDR1 SGHVS, CDR2 FQNEAQ. The CDR3 has 15 amino acids. CDR3 DNA (partial): TGTGCCAGCAGCGTGACAGGGTCAACTAATGAAAAG. Translating gives CASSVTGSTNEK. The entire CDR3 sequence reads CASSVTGSTNEKLFF. Variable domain in full (rest from reference TRBV7-8 and TRBJ2-2): GAGVSQSPRYKVAKRGQDVALRCDPISGHVSLFWYQQALGQGPEFLTYFQNEAQLDKSGLPSDRFFAERPEGSVSTLKIQRTQQEDSAVYLCASSVTGSTNEKLFFGEGSRLTVL.

This CDR3 is CASRPGHGYEQYF. The DNA read from the CDR3 is TGTGCCAGCAGGCCGGGACATGGCTACGAG. This chain connects TRBV2 to TRBJ2-7; perhaps TRBD1 as D (6 bases). The missing CDR3 end, 3 residues past where the read stops, is filled in from the germline J gene. Trimming took off 6 bases at V and 3 bases at J, with 12 bases between the two ends. Germline CDR1 is SNHLY and CDR2 is FYNNEI. This CDR3 has 13 amino acids.

To note about this clone: The CDR3 end lies 3 residues beyond the end of the read and is filled in from the germline J gene. The chain has TRBV19 and TRBJ2-1, with TRBD2 identical over 9 bases. Trimming removed 6 bases from V and 1 base from J; junction bases left unmatched: 4. From germline, CDR1 is LNHDA and CDR2 SQIVND (reference sequence). The CDR3 is made up of 15 amino acids. CDR3 DNA, as far as it was read: TGTGCCAGTAGCGCTAGCGGGATATCCTACAATGAG. Translated, it gives CASSASGISYNE. The whole CDR3 protein is CASSASGISYNEQFF.

CDR3 DNA (partial): TGTGCCAGCAGCCCTGGGGCCAACTATGGC. It is translated as CASSPGANYG. From start to end, the CDR3 is CASSPGANYGYTF. The chain uses TRBV7-9 and TRBJ1-2, with D perhaps TRBD1 (5 bases). The read ends 3 residues early relative to the CDR3; the germline J gene fills the gap. This CDR3 comprises 13 residues. Trimming removed 5 bases from V and 2 bases from J, with 9 bases in between. Germline-derived CDR1 and CDR2 are SEHNR and FQNEAQ (reference sequence).

Points on this clone: The read terminates 3 residues before the CDR3 end, so the remaining end is supplied by the germline J gene. The identical CDR3 is also encoded by other nucleotide sequences in the sample. The chain joins TRBV5-5 to TRBJ1-1, with D unresolved. Germline V gene data show CDR1 as SGHKS and CDR2 as YYEKEE (reference sequence). Trimming took 2 bases from V and 5 from J, leaving 7 bases between them. The CDR3 runs 12 residues. Incomplete CDR3 DNA: TGTGCCAGCAGCTTAAGGGTGACTGAA. As protein: CASSLRVTE. The whole CDR3 sequence reads CASSLRVTEAFF.

With respect to this clone: The read finishes 3 residues shy of the CDR3 end, and the germline J gene is used to complete it. This chain connects TRBV7-9 to TRBJ2-2; 7 nucleotides align to TRBD1. CDR1 is SEHNR, CDR2 FQNEAQ, per germline (reference sequence). This CDR3 is 15 amino acids long. Losses at the gene ends were 2 bases for V and 4 bases for J; bases not matched to a gene: 4. The sequenced CDR3 bases are TGTGCCAGCAGCTTAATCAGGGACAGCACCGGGGAG. As protein: CASSLIRDSTGE. The complete CDR3 reads CASSLIRDSTGELFF.

CDR3 DNA, as far as it was read: TGCGCCAGCAGCCAAGGAGCAGGGGAAGAGACC. Residues: CASSQGAGEET. The entire CDR3 protein reads CASSQGAGEETQYF. The chain combines TRBV4-1 with TRBJ2-5, with D perhaps TRBD1 (6 bases). Read coverage stops 3 residues before the CDR3 terminus; the germline J gene supplies the remainder. Deletions cut 1 base from V and 3 bases from J, with 9 bases between. The CDR3 sequence is 14 residues long. Per the germline V gene, CDR1 is MGHRA and CDR2 is YSYEKL.

The DNA read from the CDR3 is TGTGCCAGCAGTTTGACTAGCCCGAGCACAGATACG. Its translation is CASSLTSPSTDT. The CDR3 in full is CASSLTSPSTDTQYF. This chain links TRBV28 with TRBJ2-3, with 7 positions matching TRBD2. Sequencing ends 3 residues short of the CDR3 end; the germline J gene provides the rest. The CDR3 extends over 15 amino acids. The germline CDR1 and CDR2 sequences are MDHEN and SYDVKM. Germline trimming cut 3 bases from V and 0 bases from J; bases unmatched to any gene: 3.